Reported below is one TCR beta chain. As yet, its antigen is unknown. This record belongs to a study of shared clonotypes between healthy human individuals. Across the whole study: Donor composition was a couple of women and three men, aged 18 to 49. Findings and caveats of the study: Non-shared clonotypes had lower generation probabilities than clonotypes shared by all four sorted-subset donors.

CDR3 length: 13 residues. V lost 10 bases and J 4 bases, leaving 13 bases between the germline ends. Germline CDR1 reads ENHRY; CDR2 reads SYGVKD. Sequencing was performed with immunoSEQ multiplex PCR; in TCRdb, only in-frame clones are kept and a portion is missing. Counted here are about 2 million clones, 90% to 95% occurring once; the ten biggest clones make up more than 0.1%. Negatively enriched CD4+ T cells were divided by CD45RA into naive and memory. This clonotype was sampled from a man aged 18-30 years in good health. Input material: naive CD4+ T cells sorted from blood. Subset specified: CD45RA+ positively selected. The rearrangement links TRBV10-3 to TRBJ2-2; D gene unclear. This CDR3 is CASKQIGTGELFF. In DNA, the CDR3 is TGTGCCAGCAAACAGATTGGCACCGGGGAGCTGTTTTTT.